Presented here are 5 T cell receptor beta chains from one specimen sequenced in a study of blood T cell repertoires in COVID-19. TCRdb keeps only in-frame clones here, not all; method: immunoSEQ multiplex PCR. Here the sample spans approximately 110,000 clones, roughly 90% being singletons. The specimen was peripheral blood. These receptors all stem from a man aged 50 to 59 with COVID-19, enrolled during active disease.

This clone showed up just once. J is TRBJ1-1 and V is TRBV7-9; 8 nucleotides align to TRBD1. The germline V gene encodes CDR1 SEHNR and CDR2 FQNEAQ (reference sequence). The V and J ends lost 5 bases and 4 bases, in that order; junction bases with no gene match: 9. The length of the CDR3 is 15 residues. CDR3 coding DNA: TGTGCCAGCAGCCCGGGTGGGCAGGGGGCCACTGAAGCTTTCTTT. It is translated as CASSPGGQGATEAFF.

Only one count was recorded for this clone. CDR3 amino acids: CASSISGRADEQFF. DNA for the CDR3: TGCGCCAGCAGCATTAGCGGGAGGGCGGATGAGCAGTTCTTC. The gene calls are TRBV5-1 and TRBJ2-1; 11 nucleotides agree with TRBD2. CDR1 is SGHRS, CDR2 YFSETQ, per germline. This CDR3 comprises 14 residues. V lost 4 bases, J lost 8 bases, and 5 bases stayed unmatched.

Comment on this clone: The junction departs from germline at one end; a sequencing error may be responsible. The genes are TRBV10-3 and TRBJ1-2; no clear D gene. CDR3 size: 12 residues. Germline V lookup: CDR1 ENHRY, CDR2 SYGVKD. The CDR3 region is CAINEADYGYTF. The DNA of the CDR3 is TGTGCCATCAATGAGGCGGACTATGGCTACACCTTC.

V gene TRBV6-6 combines with J gene TRBJ2-7; no definite D call. The germline V gene encodes CDR1 MNHNY and CDR2 SVGAGI (reference sequence). The V end was cut by 5 bases, the J end by 0 bases, with 11 bases between. This CDR3 spans 14 amino acids. Here the CDR3 reads CASSPGRSSYEQYF. The CDR3, as DNA: TGTGCCAGCAGTCCCGGAAGGAGCTCCTACGAGCAGTACTTC.

This clone was observed a handful of times. This chain connects TRBV28 to TRBJ1-5; maybe TRBD1 (6 bases). Germline values: CDR1 MDHEN, CDR2 SYDVKM. CDR3 length: 16 residues. Trimming cost V 5 bases and J 7 bases, with 21 bases left between them. This CDR3 is CASSPLGAALGQPQHF. In DNA, the CDR3 is TGTGCCAGCAGTCCTCTGGGGGCAGCCCTCGGGCAGCCCCAGCATTTT. The variable domain in full, with the rest retrieved from reference TRBV28 and TRBJ1-5, is DVKVTQSSRYLVKRTGEKVFLECVQDMDHENMFWYRQDPGLGLRLIYFSYDVKMKEKGDIPEGYSVSREKKERFSLILESASTNQTSMYLCASSPLGAALGQPQHFGDGTRLSIL.